The rows below give T cell receptor beta chains drawn from one sample of a study of tumor-infiltrating lymphocytes in primary liver carcinoma. MiXCR was run by TCRdb on the multiplex PCR reads, yielding one entry per CDR3 protein. The table shows 330,000 or so distinct CDR3 sequences, with about 65% occurring only once. The sample comprised peripheral blood. These receptors came from a man aged 40-50 years with primary liver carcinoma and hepatitis B virus infection. Both conserved end residues are part of each CDR3. A D gene is named only where the DNA matches it firmly. Size is omitted from some rows. Given values are once, few, many or a class for expanded clones.

TRBJ1-1 | TRBV29-1 | . | many | TGCAGCGTTGTCGTAGGGAACTCTGAAGCTTTCTTT | CSVVVGNSEAFF
TRBJ2-7 | TRBV29-1 | TRBD2 | . | TGCAGCGTTAATGGGCTAGCGGGAGTAACAGAGCAGTACTTC | CSVNGLAGVTEQYF
TRBJ1-6 | TRBV6-6 | . | many | TGTGCCAGCAGGTCCCGAGATAATTCACCCCTCCACTTT | CASRSRDNSPLHF
TRBJ2-5 | TRBV11-2 | . | many | TGTGCCAGCAGCTTAAAGGTGAACGGGGAGACCCAGTACTTC | CASSLKVNGETQYF
TRBJ2-7 | TRBV5-1 | TRBD2 | . | TGCGCCAGCAACCAAGGGACTAGCGGGATTGGCGAGCAGTACTTC | CASNQGTSGIGEQYF
TRBJ1-2 | TRBV25-1 | . | . | TGTGCCAGCAGTGTAACTGGGACCGGGTATGGCTACACCTTC | CASSVTGTGYGYTF
TRBJ2-2 | TRBV28 | . | . | TGTGCCAGCAGTTCCGGATGGGAAGTGGGGGAGCTGTTTTTT | CASSSGWEVGELFF
TRBJ2-5 | TRBV7-7 | TRBD2 | . | TGTGCTAGCAGCCCCAGGGGTAGCGGGAGCCTTGAGACGCAGTACTTC | CASSPRGSGSLETQYF
TRBJ1-2 | TRBV28 | TRBD1 | . | TGTGCCAGCAGAACCCCAGGACAGGGGTCGGGCGGCTACACCTTC | CASRTPGQGSGGYTF
TRBJ2-2 | TRBV11-1 | TRBD2 | . | TGTGCCAGCAGCTTAACTAGCGGGAACACCGGGGAGCTCATTTTT | CASSLTSGNTGELIF
TRBJ2-3 | TRBV14 | TRBD1 | few | TGTGCCAGCAGCCAAACCCGGGACAGTTCAGGAGATACGCAGTATTTT | CASSQTRDSSGDTQYF
TRBJ1-3 | TRBV5-6 | TRBD1 | . | TGTGCCAGCAGCTTGGGGGACAGTGGAAACACCATATATTTT | CASSLGDSGNTIYF
TRBJ2-7 | TRBV11-2 | . | . | TGTGCCAGCAGCTTAGGTGGCAGGGTGTCTGACGAGCAGTATTTC | CASSLGGRVSDEQYF
TRBJ2-7 | TRBV4-1 | TRBD2 | . | TGCGCCAGCAGCCGGATAGGGAGCGGGGTCTACGAGCAGTACTTC | CASSRIGSGVYEQYF
TRBJ1-2 | TRBV11-2 | . | . | TGTGCCAGCAGCTTTGGCACATTAATAAGGGCGTCCAACTATGGCTACACCTTC | CASSFGTLIRASNYGYTF
TRBJ2-4 | TRBV11-1 | TRBD2 | . | TGTGCCAGCAGTTCTACGGGAGGGCTAGTGGGAGGGCTGAGCAAAAACATTCAGTACTTC | CASSSTGGLVGGLSKNIQYF
TRBJ2-1 | TRBV12-3/TRBV12-4 | TRBD2 | . | TGTGCCAACAGGGGATCGGGACTAGCAGAGCAGTTCTTC | CANRGSGLAEQFF